The 2 T cell receptor beta chains listed next were all sequenced from one sample in a study of blood T cells in healthy people across ages. For the second PCR, which ran for about 6 to 11 cycles, a sample-barcoded 5' primer and a J-beta primer mix were used. TCRdb reprocessed the 5' RACE reads via MiXCR and lists one record per CDR3 protein. Of hundreds of thousands of distinct CDR3 sequences in the sample, 45% to 70% were seen once. The material sequenced was blood. Every receptor here comes from a man aged 35-49 years in good health.

V gene TRBV9 combines with J gene TRBJ2-1, with TRBD2 matching over 7 bases. J was trimmed by 5 bases and V by 1 base; bases with no gene match: 6. The CDR3 consists of 15 residues. The germline V gene encodes CDR1 SGDLS and CDR2 YYNGEE. CDR3 loop: CASSVRLADDNEQFF. The CDR3, as DNA: TGTGCCAGCAGCGTAAGGCTAGCGGATGACAATGAGCAGTTCTTC.

The table lists this clonotype with a few counts. This chain uses TRBV4-2 with TRBJ2-3; TRBD2 matches at 11 bases. The CDR3 totals 17 residues. J lost 1 base, V lost 1 base, and 4 bases had no gene match. Germline V gene data show CDR1 as LGHNA and CDR2 as YNFKEQ. The DNA for the CDR3 is TGTGCCAGCAGCCAAGCTCTAGCGGGGGGCGGCACAGATACGCAGTATTTT. It encodes CASSQALAGGGTDTQYF.